This TCR beta chain was sequenced for a study of CD8 T cells in ankylosing spondylitis. Quantitative barcoded 5'-RACE was used to prepare TCR beta libraries. TCRdb independently ran MiXCR on the 5' RACE reads; one entry per CDR3 protein. In the table there are 500,000 or so distinct CDR3 sequences, 5.3% of which are singletons. J gave up 9 bases and V 2 bases, and 11 bases lay outside the gene matches. The CDR3 runs 16 residues. Germline CDR1 SGDLS, CDR2 YYNGEE. This clonotype was seen many times. Its target is not known. Study conclusions and caveats: As for the disease-linked clones, they showed a CD8+ phenotype and occurred at relatively low frequencies in peripheral blood. As reported, disease-linked clones showed significant enrichment in matched ankylosing spondylitis synovial fluid. Ankylosing spondylitis blood appeared to carry a characteristic TCR beta motif of eight or nine highly homologous variants.

The source material was blood, either unsorted or a sorted T cell fraction (not recorded which). V usage is TRBV9 and J usage is TRBJ1-6; 7 bases map to TRBD1. The receptor was derived from a male donor with ankylosing spondylitis. This chain's CDR3 is CASSVDRVERGSPLHF. The CDR3 region has the DNA TGTGCCAGCAGCGTCGACAGGGTAGAAAGGGGTTCACCCCTCCACTTT. The full variable domain, in which reference TRBV9 and TRBJ1-6 provide the parts outside the CDR3, is DSGVTQTPKHLITATGQRVTLRCSPRSGDLSVYWYQQSLDQGLQFLIQYYNGEERAKGNILERFSAQQFPDLHSELNLSSLELGDSALYFCASSVDRVERGSPLHFGNGTRLTVT.